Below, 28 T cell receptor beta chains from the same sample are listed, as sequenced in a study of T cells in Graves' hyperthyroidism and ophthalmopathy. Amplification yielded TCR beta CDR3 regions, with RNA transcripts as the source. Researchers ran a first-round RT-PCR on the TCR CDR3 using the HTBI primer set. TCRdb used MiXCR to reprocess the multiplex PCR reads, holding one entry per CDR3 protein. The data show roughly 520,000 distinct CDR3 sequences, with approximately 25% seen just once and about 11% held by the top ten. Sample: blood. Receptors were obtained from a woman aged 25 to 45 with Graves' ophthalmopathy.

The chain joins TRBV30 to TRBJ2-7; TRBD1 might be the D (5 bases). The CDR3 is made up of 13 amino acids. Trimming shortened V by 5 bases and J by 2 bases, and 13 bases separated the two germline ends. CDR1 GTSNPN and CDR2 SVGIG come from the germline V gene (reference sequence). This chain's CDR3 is CAWDRLSTYEQYF. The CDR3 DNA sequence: TGTGCCTGGGACAGACTGAGTACCTACGAGCAGTACTTC.

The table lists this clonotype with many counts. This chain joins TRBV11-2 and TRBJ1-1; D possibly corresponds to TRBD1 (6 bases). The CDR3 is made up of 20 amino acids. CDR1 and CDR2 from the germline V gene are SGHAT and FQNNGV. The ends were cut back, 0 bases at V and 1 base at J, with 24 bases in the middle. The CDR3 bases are TGTGCCAGCAGCTTAGAAGGAGCGGGACGGGGGGCGATATGGAACACTGAAGCTTTCTTT. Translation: CASSLEGAGRGAIWNTEAFF.

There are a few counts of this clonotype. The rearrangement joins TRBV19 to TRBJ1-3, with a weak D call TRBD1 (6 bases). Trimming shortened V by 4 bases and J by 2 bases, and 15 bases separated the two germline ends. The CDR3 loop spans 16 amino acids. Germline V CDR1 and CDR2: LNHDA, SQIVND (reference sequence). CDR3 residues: CASSKSPQGTGNTIYF. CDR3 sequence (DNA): TGTGCCAGTAGTAAATCCCCCCAGGGGACTGGAAACACCATATATTTT. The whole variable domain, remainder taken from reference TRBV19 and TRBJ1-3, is DGGITQSPKYLFRKEGQNVTLSCEQNLNHDAMYWYRQDPGQGLRLIYYSQIVNDFQKGDIAEGYSVSREKKESFPLTVTSAQKNPTAFYLCASSKSPQGTGNTIYFGEGSWLTVV.

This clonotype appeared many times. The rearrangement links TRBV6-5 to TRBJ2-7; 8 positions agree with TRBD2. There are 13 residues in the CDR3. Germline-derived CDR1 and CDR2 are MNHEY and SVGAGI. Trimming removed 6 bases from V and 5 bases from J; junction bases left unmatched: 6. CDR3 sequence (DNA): TGTGCCAGCAGGACGGGGGGGCGGGACGAGCAGTACTTC. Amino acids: CASRTGGRDEQYF.

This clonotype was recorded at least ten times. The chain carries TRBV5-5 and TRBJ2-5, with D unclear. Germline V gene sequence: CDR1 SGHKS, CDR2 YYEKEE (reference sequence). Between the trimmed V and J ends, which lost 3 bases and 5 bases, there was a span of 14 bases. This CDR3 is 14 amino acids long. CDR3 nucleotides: TGTGCCAGCAGCTCTGACGGGTTTAGGGAGACCCAGTACTTC. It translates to CASSSDGFRETQYF.

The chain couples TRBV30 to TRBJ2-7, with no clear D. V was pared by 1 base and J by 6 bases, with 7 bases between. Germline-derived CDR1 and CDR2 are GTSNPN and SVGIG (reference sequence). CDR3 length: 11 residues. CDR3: CAWSGSSEQYF. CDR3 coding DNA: TGTGCCTGGAGTGGAAGCTCCGAGCAGTACTTC.

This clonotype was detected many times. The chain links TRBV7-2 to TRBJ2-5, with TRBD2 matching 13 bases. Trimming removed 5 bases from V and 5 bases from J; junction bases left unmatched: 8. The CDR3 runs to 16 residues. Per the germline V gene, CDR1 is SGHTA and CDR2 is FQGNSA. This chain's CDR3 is CASSLGLGLAGETQYF. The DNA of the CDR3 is TGTGCCAGCAGCCTCGGTTTGGGACTAGCGGGGGAGACCCAGTACTTC.

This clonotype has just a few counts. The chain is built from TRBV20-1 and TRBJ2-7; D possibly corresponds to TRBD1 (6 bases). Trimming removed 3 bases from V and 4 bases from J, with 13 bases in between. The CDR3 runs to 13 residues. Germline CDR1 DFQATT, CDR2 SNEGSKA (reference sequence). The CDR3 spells CSASFDRIYEQYF. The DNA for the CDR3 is TGCAGTGCTAGCTTTGACAGGATTTACGAGCAGTACTTC.

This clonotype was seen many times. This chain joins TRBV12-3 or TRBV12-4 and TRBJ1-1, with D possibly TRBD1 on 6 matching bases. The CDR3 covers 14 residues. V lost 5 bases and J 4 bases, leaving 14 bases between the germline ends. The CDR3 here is CASSLRQEPTEAFF. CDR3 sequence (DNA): TGTGCCAGCAGTCTCCGACAGGAACCCACTGAAGCTTTCTTT.

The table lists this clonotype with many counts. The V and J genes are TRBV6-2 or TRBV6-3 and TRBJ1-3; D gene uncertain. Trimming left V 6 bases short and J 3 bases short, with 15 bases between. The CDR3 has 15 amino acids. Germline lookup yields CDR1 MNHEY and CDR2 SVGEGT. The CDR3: CASSARAPIGNTIYF. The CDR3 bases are TGTGCCAGCAGCGCCCGGGCGCCAATTGGAAACACCATATATTTT.

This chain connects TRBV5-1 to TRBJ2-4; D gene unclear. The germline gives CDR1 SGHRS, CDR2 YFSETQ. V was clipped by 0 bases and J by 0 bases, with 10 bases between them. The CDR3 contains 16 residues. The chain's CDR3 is CASSLDAELAKNIQYF. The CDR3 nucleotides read TGCGCCAGCAGCTTGGATGCGGAACTAGCCAAAAACATTCAGTACTTC.

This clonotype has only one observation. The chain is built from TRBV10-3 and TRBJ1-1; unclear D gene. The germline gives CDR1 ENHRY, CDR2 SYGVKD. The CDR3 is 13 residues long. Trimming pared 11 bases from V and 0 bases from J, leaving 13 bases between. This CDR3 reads CAAKEGMNTEAFF. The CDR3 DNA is TGTGCCGCTAAGGAGGGAATGAACACTGAAGCTTTCTTT.

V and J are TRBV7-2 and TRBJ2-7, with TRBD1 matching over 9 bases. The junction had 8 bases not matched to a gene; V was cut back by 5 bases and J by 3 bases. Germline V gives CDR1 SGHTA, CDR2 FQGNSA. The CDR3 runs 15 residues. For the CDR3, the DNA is TGTGCCAGCAGCCGGACGACAGGGGGAAGCTACGAGCAGTACTTC. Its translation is CASSRTTGGSYEQYF. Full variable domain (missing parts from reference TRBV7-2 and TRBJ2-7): GAGVSQSPSNKVTEKGKDVELRCDPISGHTALYWYRQSLGQGLEFLIYFQGNSAPDKSGLPSDRFSAERTGGSVSTLTIQRTQQEDSAVYLCASSRTTGGSYEQYFGPGTRLTVT.

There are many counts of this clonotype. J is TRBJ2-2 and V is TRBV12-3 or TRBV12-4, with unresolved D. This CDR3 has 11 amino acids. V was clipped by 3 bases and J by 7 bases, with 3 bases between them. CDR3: CASSFYGELFF. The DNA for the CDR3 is TGTGCCAGCAGTTTTTACGGGGAGCTGTTTTTT.

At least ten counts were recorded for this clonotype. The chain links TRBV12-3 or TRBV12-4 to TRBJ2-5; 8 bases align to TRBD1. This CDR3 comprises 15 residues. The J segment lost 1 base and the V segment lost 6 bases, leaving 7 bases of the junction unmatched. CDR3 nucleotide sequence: TGTGCCAGCAGCGATTGGACAGGGATCCAAGAGACCCAGTACTTC. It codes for CASSDWTGIQETQYF.

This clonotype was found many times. CDR3 residues: CASRLTGGMIYGYTF. In DNA form, the CDR3 reads TGTGCCAGCAGGTTGACAGGGGGCATGATCTATGGCTACACCTTC. The chain couples TRBV7-2 to TRBJ1-2; 10 bases are shared with TRBD1. This CDR3 comprises 15 residues. The trim removed 6 bases at V and 4 bases at J, leaving 8 bases unmatched. The germline CDR1 and CDR2 sequences are SGHTA and FQGNSA.

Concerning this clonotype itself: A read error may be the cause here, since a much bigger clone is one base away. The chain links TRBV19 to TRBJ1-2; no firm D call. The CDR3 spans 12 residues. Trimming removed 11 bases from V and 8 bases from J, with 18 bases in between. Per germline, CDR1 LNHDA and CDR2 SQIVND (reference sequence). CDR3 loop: CASDLGPDGYTF. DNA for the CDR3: TGTGCCTCCGATCTCGGGCCGGACGGCTACACCTTC. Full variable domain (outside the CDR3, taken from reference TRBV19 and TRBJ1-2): DGGITQSPKYLFRKEGQNVTLSCEQNLNHDAMYWYRQDPGQGLRLIYYSQIVNDFQKGDIAEGYSVSREKKESFPLTVTSAQKNPTAFYLCASDLGPDGYTFGSGTRLTVV.

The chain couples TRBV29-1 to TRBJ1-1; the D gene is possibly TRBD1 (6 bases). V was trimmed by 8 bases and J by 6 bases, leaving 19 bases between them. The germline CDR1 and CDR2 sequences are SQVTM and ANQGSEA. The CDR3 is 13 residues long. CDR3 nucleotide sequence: TGCAGCTCCATTCTACAGGGCATCCCTGAAGCTTTCTTT. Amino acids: CSSILQGIPEAFF.

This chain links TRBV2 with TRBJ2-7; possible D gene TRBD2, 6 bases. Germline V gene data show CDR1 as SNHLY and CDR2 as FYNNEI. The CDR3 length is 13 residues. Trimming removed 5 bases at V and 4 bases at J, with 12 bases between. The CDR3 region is CASSRLVLYEQYF. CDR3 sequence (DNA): TGTGCCAGCAGTAGACTAGTACTATACGAGCAGTACTTC.

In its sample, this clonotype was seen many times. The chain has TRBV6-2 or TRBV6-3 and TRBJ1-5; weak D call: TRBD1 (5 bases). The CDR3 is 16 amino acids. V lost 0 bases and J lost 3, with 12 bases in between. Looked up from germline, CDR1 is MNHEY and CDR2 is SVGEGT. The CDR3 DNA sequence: TGTGCCAGCAGTTACTCCGGGGACGGTTTCAATCAGCCCCAGCATTTT. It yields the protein CASSYSGDGFNQPQHF.

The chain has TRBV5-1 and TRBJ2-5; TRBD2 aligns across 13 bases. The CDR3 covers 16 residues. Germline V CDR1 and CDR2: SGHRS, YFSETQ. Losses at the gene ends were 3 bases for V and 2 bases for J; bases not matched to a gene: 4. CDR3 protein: CASSSGTSGVQETQYF. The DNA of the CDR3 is TGCGCCAGCAGCTCCGGGACTAGCGGGGTTCAAGAGACCCAGTACTTC.

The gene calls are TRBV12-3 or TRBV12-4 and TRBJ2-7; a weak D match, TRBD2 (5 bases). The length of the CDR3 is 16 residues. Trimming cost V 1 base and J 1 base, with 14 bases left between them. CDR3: CASSLVGGGSSYEQYF. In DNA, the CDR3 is TGTGCCAGCAGTTTAGTTGGAGGTGGGAGTTCCTACGAGCAGTACTTC.

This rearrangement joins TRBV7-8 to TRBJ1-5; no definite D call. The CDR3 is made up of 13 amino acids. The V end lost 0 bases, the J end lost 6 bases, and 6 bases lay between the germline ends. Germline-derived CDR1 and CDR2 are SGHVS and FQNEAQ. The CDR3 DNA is TGTGCCAGCAGCTTAGCCCGCGTTCAGCCCCAGCATTTT. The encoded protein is CASSLARVQPQHF.

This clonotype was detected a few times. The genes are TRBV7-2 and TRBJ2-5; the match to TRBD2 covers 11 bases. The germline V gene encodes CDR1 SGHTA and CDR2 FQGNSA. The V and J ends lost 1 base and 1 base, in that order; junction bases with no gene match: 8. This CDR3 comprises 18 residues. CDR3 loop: CASSLGYVLAGAQETQYF. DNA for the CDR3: TGTGCCAGCAGCTTAGGCTACGTACTAGCGGGGGCCCAAGAGACCCAGTACTTC.

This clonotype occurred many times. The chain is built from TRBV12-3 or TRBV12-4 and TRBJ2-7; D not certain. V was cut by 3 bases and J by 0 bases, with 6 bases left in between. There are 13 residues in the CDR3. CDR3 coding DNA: TGTGCCAGCAGTTTCAAAGGCTCCTACGAGCAGTACTTC. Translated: CASSFKGSYEQYF.

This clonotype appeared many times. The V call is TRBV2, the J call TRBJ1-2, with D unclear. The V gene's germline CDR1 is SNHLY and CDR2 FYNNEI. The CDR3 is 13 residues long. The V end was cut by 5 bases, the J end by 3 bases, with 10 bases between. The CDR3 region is CASSLVRDYGYTF. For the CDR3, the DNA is TGTGCCAGCAGTCTCGTCAGAGACTATGGCTACACCTTC.

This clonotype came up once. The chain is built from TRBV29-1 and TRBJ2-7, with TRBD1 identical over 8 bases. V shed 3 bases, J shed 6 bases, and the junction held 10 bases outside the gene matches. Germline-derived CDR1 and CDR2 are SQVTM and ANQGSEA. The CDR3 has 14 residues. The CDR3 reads CSVDWGRGQGEQYF. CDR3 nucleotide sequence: TGCAGCGTTGATTGGGGCAGGGGGCAGGGCGAGCAGTACTTC.

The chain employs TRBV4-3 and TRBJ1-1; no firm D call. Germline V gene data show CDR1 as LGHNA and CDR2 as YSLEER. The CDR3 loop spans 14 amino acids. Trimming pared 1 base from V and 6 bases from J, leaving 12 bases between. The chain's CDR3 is CASSQGTGPAEAFF. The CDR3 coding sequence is TGCGCCAGCAGCCAAGGGACCGGACCAGCTGAAGCTTTCTTT.